The 10 T cell receptor beta chains below all came from one sample that was sequenced in a study of T-cell reconstitution after alpha-beta-depleted transplantation in children (dated by TCRdb to about 2016). Library preparation was by PCR. Sequencer: Illumina HiSeq 2500. TCR library preparation used molecular barcoding, with unique molecular identifiers applied to normalize quantification of the TCRbeta repertoire. In-frame beta chains were kept once TCRdb had trimmed the public reads at Q25 with fastp and called clones with MiXCR. Every entry covers one CDR3 protein and lists the most common genes and DNA from its rows. Present in this sample are about 610,000 distinct CDR3 sequences, more than 9% of which were seen just once. Less than 5% of the sample lies in the top ten. The specimen comprised PBMCs from the stem cell graft donor, sampled from the stem cell graft. These receptors came from a human donor who donated a stem cell graft to a child with acute myeloid leukemia.

This clonotype was counted at least ten times. The chain joins TRBV7-9 to TRBJ2-6; a weak D match, TRBD2 (5 bases). The CDR3 has 17 residues. V lost 1 base to trimming and J lost 0 bases, with 10 bases between them. The V gene's germline CDR1 is SEHNR and CDR2 FQNEAQ (reference sequence). The CDR3 coding sequence is TGTGCCAGCAGCTTAGGTGGAGGAAACTCTGGGGCCAACGTCCTGACTTTC. It specifies CASSLGGGNSGANVLTF.

The chain joins TRBV20-1 to TRBJ1-5; no clear D gene. The germline V gene encodes CDR1 DFQATT and CDR2 SNEGSKA (reference sequence). Trimming took 3 bases from V and 6 from J, leaving 12 bases between them. CDR3 size: 13 residues. In DNA form, the CDR3 reads TGCAGTGCTAGGTACGGGGAGAGTCAGCCCCAGCATTTT. Amino acid sequence: CSARYGESQPQHF.

CDR3 in DNA: TGTGCCAGCAGCCTACGGAGACAGGGGTTTCGGCCTCAGGGGTCCACAGATACGCAGTATTTT. As protein: CASSLRRQGFRPQGSTDTQYF. The V gene is TRBV3-1, the J gene TRBJ2-3, with 8 positions matching TRBD1. The germline CDR1 and CDR2 sequences are LGHDT and YNNKEL (reference sequence). With 4 bases clipped from V and 2 bases from J, the junction kept 23 bases outside the gene matches. The CDR3 is made up of 21 amino acids.

The chain recombines TRBV20-1 with TRBJ2-7; TRBD1 matches at 7 bases. Germline values: CDR1 DFQATT, CDR2 SNEGSKA (reference sequence). The CDR3 has 11 residues. The J segment lost 6 bases and the V segment lost 6 bases, leaving 5 bases of the junction unmatched. The CDR3 nucleotides are TGCAGTGCAACCACAGGGGTCGAGCAGTACTTC. Protein: CSATTGVEQYF.

In this sample, this clonotype turned up many times. CDR3 residues: CSVLPGVNEQFF. CDR3 in DNA: TGCAGCGTTTTGCCGGGAGTCAATGAGCAGTTCTTC. V usage is TRBV29-1 and J usage is TRBJ2-1; tentatively, D is TRBD2 (6 bases). The germline gives CDR1 SQVTM, CDR2 ANQGSEA. The CDR3 is made up of 12 amino acids. V lost 5 bases, J lost 6 bases, and 11 bases lay in between.

This chain links TRBV6-1 with TRBJ2-3, with TRBD1 matching 10 bases. Per the germline V gene, CDR1 is MNHNS and CDR2 is SASEGT. This CDR3 comprises 18 residues. After removal of 6 bases from V and 1 base from J, the junction contained 13 bases not matched to a gene. CDR3 amino acids: CASSSFKTGGSGTDTQYF. The DNA for the CDR3 is TGTGCCAGCAGCTCATTCAAGACAGGGGGCTCTGGCACAGATACGCAGTATTTT.

This clonotype was seen a handful of times. The chain combines TRBV9 with TRBJ1-6; a possible D gene is TRBD1 (5 bases). CDR3 length: 14 residues. The V and J ends lost 3 bases and 7 bases respectively, with 11 bases between them. Germline V gives CDR1 SGDLS, CDR2 YYNGEE. CDR3 in amino acids: CASSESGLNSPLHF. Written as DNA, the CDR3 is TGTGCCAGCAGCGAGTCGGGGCTAAATTCACCCCTCCACTTT.

This clonotype was seen a few times. The V and J genes are TRBV20-1 and TRBJ2-1; 7 bases map to TRBD2. V shed 3 bases and J 3 bases; nucleotides not matched to a gene: 8. There are 15 residues in the CDR3. The germline CDR1 and CDR2 sequences are DFQATT and SNEGSKA (reference sequence). Written as DNA, the CDR3 is TGCAGTGCTAGTAGCCTAGCGGCCTTCTACAATGAGCAGTTCTTC. Its protein product is CSASSLAAFYNEQFF.

This clonotype was counted a few times. The chain employs TRBV6-2 or TRBV6-3 and TRBJ1-5, with 8 bases that match TRBD1. CDR3 size: 16 residues. Germline trimming cut 7 bases from V and 4 bases from J; bases unmatched to any gene: 12. In germline, CDR1 is MNHEY, CDR2 SVGEGT. CDR3 region: CASTTLDREGNQPQHF. Written as DNA, the CDR3 is TGTGCCAGCACCACCCTGGACAGGGAAGGAAATCAGCCCCAGCATTTT.

The rearrangement joins TRBV5-1 to TRBJ2-1; D not certain. From germline, CDR1 is SGHRS and CDR2 YFSETQ. The V gene lost 6 bases and the J gene lost 3 bases, with 19 bases spanning the gap. This CDR3 has 16 amino acids. The CDR3 DNA follows: TGCGCCAGCAAGTTAGGCGAAATAACCCTCTACAATGAGCAGTTCTTC. It codes for CASKLGEITLYNEQFF.